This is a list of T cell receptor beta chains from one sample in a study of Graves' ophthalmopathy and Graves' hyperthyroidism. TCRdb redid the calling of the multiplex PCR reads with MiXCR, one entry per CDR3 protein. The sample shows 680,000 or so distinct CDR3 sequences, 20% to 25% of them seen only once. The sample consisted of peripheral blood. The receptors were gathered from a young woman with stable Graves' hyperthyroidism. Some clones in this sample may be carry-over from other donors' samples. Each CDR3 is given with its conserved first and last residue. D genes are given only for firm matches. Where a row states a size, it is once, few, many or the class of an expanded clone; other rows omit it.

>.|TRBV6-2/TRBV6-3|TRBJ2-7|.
TGTGCCAGCAGCTACGGGACATCGGTCCACGAGCAGTACTTC
CASSYGTSVHEQYF
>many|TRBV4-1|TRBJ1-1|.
TGCGCCAGCAGCCAAGAGGACACGAGTGAAGCTTTCTTT
CASSQEDTSEAFF
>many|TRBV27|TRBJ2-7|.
TGTGCCAGCGGATTCCACGGCCCCTACGAGCAGTACTTC
CASGFHGPYEQYF
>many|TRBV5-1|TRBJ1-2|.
TGCGCCAGCAGCGCACTAGGGGACGGCTACACCTTC
CASSALGDGYTF
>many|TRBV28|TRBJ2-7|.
TGTGCCAGCAGTTTCCAACTTACGACCTACGAGCAGTACTTC
CASSFQLTTYEQYF
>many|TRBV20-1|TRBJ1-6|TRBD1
TGCAGTGCTAGAAGACAGGGGCTTAATTCACCCCTCCACTTT
CSARRQGLNSPLHF
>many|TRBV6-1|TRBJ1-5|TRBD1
TGTGCCAGCAGAACAGGGGGCGCCGGCAATCAGCCCCAGCATTTT
CASRTGGAGNQPQHF
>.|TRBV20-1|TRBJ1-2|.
TGCAGTGCTACCACCCCGGGCACTAGGGATGGCTACACCTTC
CSATTPGTRDGYTF
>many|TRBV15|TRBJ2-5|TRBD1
TGTGCCACCAGCAACAGGGGGCTTGACCACCAAGAGACCCAGTACTTC
CATSNRGLDHQETQYF
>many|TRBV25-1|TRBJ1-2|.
TGTGCCAGCAGTGCAGCCGGGAAGGACGGCTACACCTTC
CASSAAGKDGYTF
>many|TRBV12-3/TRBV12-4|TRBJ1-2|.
TGTGCCAGCAGTTTACGTGAGGCGTACAATGGCTACACCTTC
CASSLREAYNGYTF
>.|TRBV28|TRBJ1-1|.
TGTGGGTTTCCGAACACTGAAGCTTTCTTT
CGFPNTEAFF
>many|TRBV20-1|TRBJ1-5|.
TGCAGTGCAAAGGACACCCGCAATCAGCCCCAGCATTTT
CSAKDTRNQPQHF
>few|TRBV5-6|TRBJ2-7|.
TGTGCCAGCAGCTTGGCGGGGCTTCACGAGCAGTACTTC
CASSLAGLHEQYF
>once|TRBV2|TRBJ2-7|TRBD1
TGTGCCAGCCAAACCCGGGACAGGGTGATGTACGAGCAGTACTTC
CASQTRDRVMYEQYF
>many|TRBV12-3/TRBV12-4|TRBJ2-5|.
TGTGCCAGCAGTTTAGCGGGGGGCGCAGAGACCCAGTACTTC
CASSLAGGAETQYF
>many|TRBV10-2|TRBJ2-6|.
TGCGCCAGCAGTGAGGACAGCCTTTACTCTGGGGCCAACGTCCTGACTTTC
CASSEDSLYSGANVLTF
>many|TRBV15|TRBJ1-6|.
TGTGCCACCAGAAGCGGGGGGCCACCTCTCTCACCCCTCCACTTT
CATRSGGPPLSPLHF
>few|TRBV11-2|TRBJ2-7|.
TGTGCCAGCATCTCAGGATCATACGAGCAGTACTTC
CASISGSYEQYF
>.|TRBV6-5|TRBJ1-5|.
TGTGCCAGCAGTTACAGCAGGGGAATACAGCCCCAGCATTTT
CASSYSRGIQPQHF
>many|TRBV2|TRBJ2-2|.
TGTGCGAAGCTGGCGAACACCGGGGAGCTGTTTTTT
CAKLANTGELFF
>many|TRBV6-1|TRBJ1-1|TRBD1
TGTGCCAGCGTGAGGGGGCAGAGCACTGAAGCTTTCTTT
CASVRGQSTEAFF
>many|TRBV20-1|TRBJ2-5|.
TGCAGTGCGATCGGACAGTCCGGATCCCAAGAGACCCAGTACTTC
CSAIGQSGSQETQYF
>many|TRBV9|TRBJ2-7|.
TGTGCCAGCAGCGTAGCTCAGGGTATGGAGCAGTACTTC
CASSVAQGMEQYF
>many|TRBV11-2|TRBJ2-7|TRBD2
TGTGCCAGCAGCCCAAGGGAAGCGGGAGGGTCTTACGAGCAGTACTTC
CASSPREAGGSYEQYF
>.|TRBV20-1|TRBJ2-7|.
TGCAGTGCGCCAGACGGGACTTCCTACGAGCAGTACTTC
CSAPDGTSYEQYF
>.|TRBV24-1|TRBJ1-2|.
TGTGCCACCAGTGACCCCGGGCGGAGGGACTATGGCTACACCTTC
CATSDPGRRDYGYTF
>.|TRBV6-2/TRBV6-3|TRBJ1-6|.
TGTGCCAGCAGTTACCCGGGCTCACCCCTCCACTTT
CASSYPGSPLHF
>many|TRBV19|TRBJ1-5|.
TGTGCCAGTAGTTACAGGCGCAATCAGCCCCAGCATTTT
CASSYRRNQPQHF
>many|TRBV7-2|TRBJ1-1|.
TGTGCCAGCAGCCCAGGGACATCCCTGGAAGCTTTCTTT
CASSPGTSLEAFF
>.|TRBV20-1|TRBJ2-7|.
TGCAGTGCGGGTGAGGGTGTGGCCAGGGAGCAGTACTTC
CSAGEGVAREQYF
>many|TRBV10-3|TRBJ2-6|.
TGTGCCATCAGAGATCTCGGGGAGTCTGGGGCCAACGTCCTGACTTTC
CAIRDLGESGANVLTF
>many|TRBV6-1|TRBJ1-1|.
TGTGCCAGCAGTGAAGCGCGGGGGAGCAAAGCTTTCTTT
CASSEARGSKAFF
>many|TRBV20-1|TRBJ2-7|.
TGCAGTGCTAGACCCAGGGACAAACCCTACGAGCAGTACTTC
CSARPRDKPYEQYF
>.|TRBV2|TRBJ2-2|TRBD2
TGTGCCAGCATGGGGGCTAGCGGGATGGCCGGGGAGCTGTTTTTT
CASMGASGMAGELFF
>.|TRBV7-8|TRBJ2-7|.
TGTGCCAGCAGCGACCTGGACAGTACCTACGAGCAGTACTTC
CASSDLDSTYEQYF
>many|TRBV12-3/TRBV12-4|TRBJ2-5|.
TGTGCCAGCAGTTTAATGGTGCAGGGGCGACAAGAGACCCAGTACTTC
CASSLMVQGRQETQYF
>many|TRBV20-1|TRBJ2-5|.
TGCAGTGCTAGAATGGGGAGGGGGGGGGAGACCCAGTACTTC
CSARMGRGGETQYF
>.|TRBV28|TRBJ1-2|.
TGTGCCAGCAGTTCAGAGATTTATGGCTACACCTTC
CASSSEIYGYTF
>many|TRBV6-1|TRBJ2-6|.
TGTGCCAGCAAGGCCCTGGTTGGGGCCAACGTCCTGACTTTC
CASKALVGANVLTF
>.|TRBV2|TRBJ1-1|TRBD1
TGTGCCAGCAGATACAGGGGGCAGGACACTGAAGCTTTCTTT
CASRYRGQDTEAFF
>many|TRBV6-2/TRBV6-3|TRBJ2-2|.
TGTGCCAGCAGTGAGGCCGTCGGGACGGTCGGGGAGCTGTTTTTT
CASSEAVGTVGELFF
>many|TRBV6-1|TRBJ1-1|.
TGTGCCAGCAGTGAAGAGAGTTGGCTTGAAGCTTTCTTT
CASSEESWLEAFF
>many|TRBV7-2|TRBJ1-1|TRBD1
TGTGCCAGCAGCACCCGGGACAGGGAGGAAGCTTTCTTT
CASSTRDREEAFF
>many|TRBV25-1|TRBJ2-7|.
TGTGCCAGCAGTGATCCACGCTACGAGCAGTACTTC
CASSDPRYEQYF
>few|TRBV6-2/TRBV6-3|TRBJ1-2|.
TGTGCCAGCAGCGAAGGTGTCGACTATGGCTACACCTTC
CASSEGVDYGYTF
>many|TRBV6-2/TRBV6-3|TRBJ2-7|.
TGTGCCAGCAGTTACCGGGACGCGGCTTCCTACGAGCAGTACTTC
CASSYRDAASYEQYF
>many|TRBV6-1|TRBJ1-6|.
TGTGCCAGCAGTGCCGCGGGGGGCATCCACTTT
CASSAAGGIHF
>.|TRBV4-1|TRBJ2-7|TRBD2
TGCGCCAGCAGCCAAGCTAGCGGCCCTTACTACGAGCAGTACTTC
CASSQASGPYYEQYF
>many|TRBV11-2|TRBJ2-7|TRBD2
TGTGCCAGCAGCCCAGAAGCGGGGGGCGGGTACGAGCAGTACTTC
CASSPEAGGGYEQYF
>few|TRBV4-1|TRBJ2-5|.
TGCGCCAGCAGCCAAGTTCTAGGAAGTAAGGAGACCCAGTACTTC
CASSQVLGSKETQYF
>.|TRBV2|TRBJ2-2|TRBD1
TGTGCCAGTCGACAGGGGGGAAACACCGGGGAGCTGTTTTTT
CASRQGGNTGELFF
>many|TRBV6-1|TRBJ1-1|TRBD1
TGTGCGGGACAGGGGGCGGGGAACACTGAAGCTTTCTTT
CAGQGAGNTEAFF
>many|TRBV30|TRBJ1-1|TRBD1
TGTGCCTGGAGTGTACAGGGGACTGAAGCTTTCTTT
CAWSVQGTEAFF
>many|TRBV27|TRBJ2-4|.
TGTGCCAGCAGTTCAGCAGCTGGGGGGATACGCGAAGCCAAAAACATTCAGTACTTC
CASSSAAGGIREAKNIQYF
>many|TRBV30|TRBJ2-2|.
TGTGCCTGGACAGCGAACACCGGGGAGCTGTTTTTT
CAWTANTGELFF
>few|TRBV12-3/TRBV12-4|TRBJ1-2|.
TGTGCCAGCAGTTTAAGAGGGCGCAACTATGGCTACACCTTC
CASSLRGRNYGYTF
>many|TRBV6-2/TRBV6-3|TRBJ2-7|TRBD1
TGTGCCAGCACCAGACAGGGATCCGATTCCTACGAGCAGTACTTC
CASTRQGSDSYEQYF